This TCR beta chain was sequenced during a study of CD8 T cells in ankylosing spondylitis. Overall study findings and caveats: The study looked at matched synovial fluid samples from ankylosing spondylitis patients. Disease-linked clones were reported to be significantly enriched there. Relatively rare in peripheral blood, disease-linked clones were also CD8+.

Germline V CDR1 and CDR2: KGHSH, LQKENI. This CDR3 has 15 amino acids. Trimming removed 3 bases from V and 0 bases from J, with 12 bases in between. This clonotype was counted many times. Its antigen is not known. One entry per CDR3 protein, called by TCRdb with MiXCR from the 5' RACE reads. The data show around 53,000 distinct CDR3 sequences, about 7% seen once. The sequence came from a female donor with ankylosing spondylitis or in good health (not recorded which). The chain employs TRBV18 and TRBJ2-7, with a weak D call TRBD1 (6 bases). The material sequenced was blood, either unsorted or a sorted T cell fraction (not recorded which). In nucleotides, the CDR3 is TGTGCCAGCTCACCGAGGGGGAAGAGCTCCTACGAGCAGTACTTC. Protein product: CASSPRGKSSYEQYF.